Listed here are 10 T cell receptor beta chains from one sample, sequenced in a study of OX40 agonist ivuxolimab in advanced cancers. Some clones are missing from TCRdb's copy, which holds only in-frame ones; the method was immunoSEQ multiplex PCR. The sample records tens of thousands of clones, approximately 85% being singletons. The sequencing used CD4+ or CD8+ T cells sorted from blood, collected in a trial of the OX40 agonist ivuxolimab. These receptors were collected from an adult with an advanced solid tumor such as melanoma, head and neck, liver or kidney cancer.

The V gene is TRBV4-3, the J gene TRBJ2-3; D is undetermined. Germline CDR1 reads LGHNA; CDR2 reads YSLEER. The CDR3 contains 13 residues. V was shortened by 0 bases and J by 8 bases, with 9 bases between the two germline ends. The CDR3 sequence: CASSQDTSPTQYF. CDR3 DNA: TGCGCCAGCAGCCAAGATACTTCGCCTACGCAGTATTTT.

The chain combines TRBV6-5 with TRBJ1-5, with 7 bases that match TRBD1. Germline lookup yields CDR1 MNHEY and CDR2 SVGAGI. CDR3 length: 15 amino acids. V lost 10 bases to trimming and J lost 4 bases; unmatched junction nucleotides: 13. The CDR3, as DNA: TGTGCCACAGGGCTTCGACAGGGATCAAATCAGCCCCAGCATTTT. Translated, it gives CATGLRQGSNQPQHF.

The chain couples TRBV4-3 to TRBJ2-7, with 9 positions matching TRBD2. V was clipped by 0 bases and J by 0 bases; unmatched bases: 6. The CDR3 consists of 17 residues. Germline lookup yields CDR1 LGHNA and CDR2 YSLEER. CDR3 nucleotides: TGCGCCAGCAGCCAAGATCTGAATAGCGGGGGCTCCTACGAGCAGTACTTC. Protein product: CASSQDLNSGGSYEQYF.

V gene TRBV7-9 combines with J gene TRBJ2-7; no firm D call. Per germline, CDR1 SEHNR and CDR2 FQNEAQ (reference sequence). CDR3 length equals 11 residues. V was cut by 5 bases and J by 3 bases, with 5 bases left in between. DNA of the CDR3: TGTGCCAGCAGCGTTAGCTACGAGCAGTACTTC. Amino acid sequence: CASSVSYEQYF.

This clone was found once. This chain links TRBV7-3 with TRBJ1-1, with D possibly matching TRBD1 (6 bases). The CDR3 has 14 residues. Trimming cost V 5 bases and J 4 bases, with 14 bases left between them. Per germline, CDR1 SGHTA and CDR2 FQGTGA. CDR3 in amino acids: CASSESGAGTEAFF. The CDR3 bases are TGTGCCAGCAGCGAATCAGGGGCTGGCACTGAAGCTTTCTTT.

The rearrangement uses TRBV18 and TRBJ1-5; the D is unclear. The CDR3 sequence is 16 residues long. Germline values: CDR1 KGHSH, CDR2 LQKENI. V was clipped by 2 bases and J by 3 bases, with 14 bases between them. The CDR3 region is CASSPISGQANQPQHF. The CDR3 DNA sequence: TGTGCCAGCTCACCAATTTCAGGCCAGGCCAATCAGCCCCAGCATTTT.

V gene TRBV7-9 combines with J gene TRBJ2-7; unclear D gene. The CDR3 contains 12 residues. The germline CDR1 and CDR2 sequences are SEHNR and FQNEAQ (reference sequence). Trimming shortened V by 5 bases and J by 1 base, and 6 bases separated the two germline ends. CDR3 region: CASSRESYEQYF. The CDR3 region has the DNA TGTGCCAGCAGCCGCGAGTCCTACGAGCAGTACTTC. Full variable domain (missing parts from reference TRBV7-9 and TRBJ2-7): DTGVSQNPRHKITKRGQNVTFRCDPISEHNRLYWYRQTLGQGPEFLTYFQNEAQLEKSRLLSDRFSAERPKGSFSTLEIQRTEQGDSAMYLCASSRESYEQYFGPGTRLTVT.

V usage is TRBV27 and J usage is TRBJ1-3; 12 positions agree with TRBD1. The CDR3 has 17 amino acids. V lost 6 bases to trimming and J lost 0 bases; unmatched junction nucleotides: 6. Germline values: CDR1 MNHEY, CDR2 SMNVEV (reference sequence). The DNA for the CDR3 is TGTGCCAGCAGCGGGACAGGGGGCTATGGCTCTGGAAACACCATATATTTT. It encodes CASSGTGGYGSGNTIYF.

As DNA, the CDR3 is TGTGCCAGCAGCCAAGAGGGTGTGCGGAGAGGGGGTTACAATGAGCAGTTCTTC. It encodes CASSQEGVRRGGYNEQFF. The chain uses TRBV14 and TRBJ2-1; D is possibly TRBD1 (6 bases). The germline V gene encodes CDR1 SGHDN and CDR2 FVKESK. V shed 0 bases and J shed 4 bases, with 19 bases lying between them. The CDR3 has 18 amino acids. The full variable domain, rest sourced from reference TRBV14 and TRBJ2-1, is EAGVTQFPSHSVIEKGQTVTLRCDPISGHDNLYWYRRVMGKEIKFLLHFVKESKQDESGMPNNRFLAERTGGTYSTLKVQPAELEDSGVYFCASSQEGVRRGGYNEQFFGPGTRLTVL.

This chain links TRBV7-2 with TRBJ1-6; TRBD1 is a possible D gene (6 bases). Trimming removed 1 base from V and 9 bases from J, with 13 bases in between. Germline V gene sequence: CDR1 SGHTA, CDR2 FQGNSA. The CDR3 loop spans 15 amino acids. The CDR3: CASSLVQGFTSPLHF. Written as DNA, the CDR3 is TGTGCCAGCAGCTTAGTTCAGGGGTTCACTTCACCCCTCCACTTT.